This TCR beta chain was sequenced during a study of blood T cells in healthy people across ages. Ten or more counts support this clonotype. A second PCR, run for about 7 to 11 cycles, used a sample-barcoded 5' primer plus a J-beta primer mix. TCRdb called the 5' RACE reads again in MiXCR, with one record for every CDR3 protein. The sample yields 850,000 or so distinct CDR3 sequences, 29% seen once. Germline lookup yields CDR1 SGHTA and CDR2 FQGNSA. This CDR3 is 14 amino acids long. The J segment lost 4 bases and the V segment lost 8 bases, leaving 7 bases of the junction unmatched. The sample consisted of blood. The sequence derives from an elderly woman in good health. This sequence joins TRBV7-2 and TRBJ2-5; 10 nucleotides agree with TRBD1. CDR3 loop: CASSRDRGGETQYF. As DNA, the CDR3 is TGTGCCAGCTCACGGGACAGGGGAGGAGAGACCCAGTACTTC.